These 24 T cell receptor beta chains came from one sample sequenced in a study of control samples from healthy donors and cancer patients (dated by TCRdb to the early 2020s). The method was the immunoSEQ multiplex PCR assay. Not all clones reach the TCRdb copy of this immuneACCESS table, which keeps in-frame sequences only. Checked studies attribute under half of the gap to unresolved V genes and leave the rest unexplained. Present in this sample are about 130,000 clones, approximately 92% of which were seen just once. The ten most abundant clones make up about 2.2% of the sample. Specimen: blood. These receptors were taken from a woman between 45 and 60 years old in good health.

The chain couples TRBV28 to TRBJ2-7; D gene uncertain. Per the germline V gene, CDR1 is MDHEN and CDR2 is SYDVKM. Trimming stripped 7 bases from V and 1 base from J, with 8 bases between. CDR3 length equals 12 residues. The CDR3 region is CASMRGSYEQYF. DNA for the CDR3: TGTGCCAGCATGCGTGGTTCCTACGAGCAGTACTTC.

This sequence joins TRBV6-1 and TRBJ1-5; D not certain. The CDR3 has 16 residues. Germline CDR1 reads MNHNS; CDR2 reads SASEGT. Trimming took 0 bases from V and 0 from J, leaving 9 bases between them. The CDR3 protein is CASSEARGSSNQPQHF. In nucleotides, the CDR3 is TGTGCCAGCAGTGAAGCGCGGGGTTCTAGCAATCAGCCCCAGCATTTT.

The chain has TRBV5-8 and TRBJ2-4, with 11 positions matching TRBD2. CDR1 and CDR2 (germline): SGHTS, YDEGEE. The CDR3 spans 16 residues. V gave up 3 bases and J gave up 7 bases; unmatched junction bases: 9. The CDR3, as DNA: TGTGCCAGCAGCTCGGGGGATGCTAGCGGGAGGAACATTCAGTACTTC. Its translation: CASSSGDASGRNIQYF.

The chain employs TRBV5-1 and TRBJ1-5; weak D call: TRBD1 (6 bases). The V end lost 10 bases, the J end lost 2 bases, and 13 bases lay between the germline ends. CDR3 length equals 13 residues. Germline CDR1 SGHRS, CDR2 YFSETQ. The CDR3 nucleotides are TGCGCCTCCGTCGGGGGCGGCAATCAGCCCCAGCATTTT. Encoded protein: CASVGGGNQPQHF.

The genes are TRBV2 and TRBJ1-2; maybe TRBD1 (5 bases). The CDR3 loop spans 14 amino acids. Germline values: CDR1 SNHLY, CDR2 FYNNEI. The V and J ends lost 5 bases and 4 bases respectively, with 14 bases between them. The DNA for the CDR3 is TGTGCCAGCAGTCGGGACGGTTCCTTCTATGGCTACACCTTC. This sequence encodes CASSRDGSFYGYTF.

This chain connects TRBV29-1 to TRBJ1-1; D gene unclear. Germline-derived CDR1 and CDR2 are SQVTM and ANQGSEA. Trimming stripped 3 bases from V and 11 bases from J, with 16 bases between. This CDR3 has 12 residues. The CDR3 DNA follows: TGCAGCGTTGAGGGAGCTACGGAGGCTGCTTTCTTT. Amino acid sequence: CSVEGATEAAFF.

CDR3 DNA sequence: TGTGCCAGCAGCCAAGTGGCGGGAGAAAAACTGTTTTTT. It specifies CASSQVAGEKLFF. The chain links TRBV3-1 (or the pseudogene TRBV3-2) to TRBJ1-4, with no clear D. With 1 base removed from V and 8 bases from J, the gap between germline ends came to 8 bases. The CDR3 extends over 13 amino acids. CDR1 and CDR2 (germline): LGHDT, YNNKEL (reference sequence).

CDR3 amino acids: CASSLGLAGLGTDTQYF. CDR3 DNA sequence: TGTGCCAGTAGTCTGGGACTAGCGGGCCTGGGCACAGATACGCAGTATTTT. V gene TRBV19 combines with J gene TRBJ2-3; TRBD2 matches at 12 bases. The CDR3 is made up of 17 amino acids. Germline-derived CDR1 and CDR2 are LNHDA and SQIVND (reference sequence). After removal of 5 bases from V and 1 base from J, the junction contained 7 bases not matched to a gene.

This chain uses TRBV5-4 with TRBJ1-1; D uncertain. Trimming removed 2 bases at V and 1 base at J, with 15 bases between. The CDR3 runs 16 residues. The germline V gene encodes CDR1 SGHNT and CDR2 YYREEE (reference sequence). CDR3 sequence (DNA): TGTGCCAGCAGCTTATTCTGGCATTCATCGAACACTGAAGCTTTCTTT. Protein product: CASSLFWHSSNTEAFF.

This chain connects TRBV18 to TRBJ2-1, with 9 bases matching TRBD2. The CDR3 extends over 18 amino acids. The V segment lost 6 bases and the J segment 3 bases; nucleotides outside the gene matches: 15. CDR1 KGHSH and CDR2 LQKENI come from the germline V gene. The CDR3 spells CASSPGLRSGGNYNEQFF. CDR3 DNA sequence: TGTGCCAGCTCGCCGGGATTAAGAAGCGGGGGGAACTACAATGAGCAGTTCTTC.

V gene TRBV6-4 combines with J gene TRBJ1-2; possibly TRBD1 for D (5 bases). This CDR3 contains 13 residues. In germline, CDR1 is MRHNA, CDR2 SNTAGT. Trimming removed 4 bases from V and 8 bases from J, with 14 bases in between. The chain's CDR3 is CASSGLGHWGYTF. The DNA for the CDR3 is TGTGCCAGCAGTGGGTTGGGGCACTGGGGCTACACCTTC.

CDR3 nucleotides: TGTGCCAGCAGTCTGCCATCCTTCGGACCTATTAGTGAGCAGTTCTTC. Translated, it gives CASSLPSFGPISEQFF. The chain couples TRBV28 to TRBJ2-1; D is unclear. In germline, CDR1 is MDHEN, CDR2 SYDVKM. Trimming shortened V by 5 bases and J by 9 bases, and 23 bases separated the two germline ends. The CDR3 is 16 residues long.

In DNA, the CDR3 is TGTGCCAGCAGGGCCGGGACAGGGCCCTCCTACGAGCAGTACTTC. Its protein is CASRAGTGPSYEQYF. The chain uses TRBV6-5 and TRBJ2-7, with 9 nucleotides matching TRBD1. V dropped 6 bases and J dropped 0; count of bases not matched to a gene: 6. Germline CDR1 and CDR2: MNHEY and SVGAGI. The CDR3 sequence is 15 residues long.

The V call is TRBV30, the J call TRBJ2-1, with 13 bases that match TRBD2. CDR3 length: 15 residues. CDR1 GTSNPN and CDR2 SVGIG come from the germline V gene (reference sequence). V was clipped by 3 bases and J by 9 bases; unmatched bases: 8. Written as DNA, the CDR3 is TGTGCCTGGAGCGCCGGGACTAGCGGGGCGGGTGAGCAGTTCTTC. It encodes CAWSAGTSGAGEQFF.

The chain links TRBV7-9 to TRBJ1-5; no reliable D call. This CDR3 has 14 amino acids. The germline CDR1 and CDR2 sequences are SEHNR and FQNEAQ (reference sequence). V lost 6 bases to trimming and J lost 2 bases, with 11 bases between them. For the CDR3, the DNA is TGTGCCAGCAGACCGGACGGTCGCAATCAGCCCCAGCATTTT. It codes for CASRPDGRNQPQHF.

The chain employs TRBV5-1 and TRBJ2-1, with D perhaps matching TRBD1 or TRBD2 (5 bases each). The CDR3 spans 15 residues. CDR1 and CDR2 from the germline V gene are SGHRS and YFSETQ. V gave up 5 bases and J gave up 0 bases, with 12 bases separating them. CDR3 loop: CASRIEGSSYNEQFF. The CDR3 nucleotides read TGCGCCAGCAGGATCGAGGGGAGCTCCTACAATGAGCAGTTCTTC.

The chain recombines TRBV19 with TRBJ1-2; D is uncertain. This CDR3 contains 14 residues. In germline, CDR1 is LNHDA, CDR2 SQIVND (reference sequence). V lost 0 bases and J 8 bases, leaving 13 bases between the germline ends. The CDR3 nucleotides read TGTGCCAGTAGTATAGATGGCCTGGGAGGAGGCTACACCTTC. Protein sequence: CASSIDGLGGGYTF.

The chain carries TRBV5-1 and TRBJ1-5, with a possible D match to TRBD1 (6 bases). The CDR3 length is 15 residues. V shed 1 base and J shed 0 bases, with 8 bases lying between them. Per the germline V gene, CDR1 is SGHRS and CDR2 is YFSETQ. The CDR3 loop is CASSLQGNSNQPQHF. CDR3 bases: TGCGCCAGCAGCTTGCAGGGGAATAGCAATCAGCCCCAGCATTTT.

This chain joins TRBV5-1 and TRBJ2-1, with D uncertain. The V gene's germline CDR1 is SGHRS and CDR2 YFSETQ. The CDR3 consists of 10 residues. The germline V and J ends were trimmed by 3 bases and 5 bases, with 0 bases remaining between them. This chain's CDR3 is CASSYNEQFF. The CDR3 coding sequence is TGCGCCAGCAGCTACAATGAGCAGTTCTTC.

The V gene is TRBV5-1, the J gene TRBJ2-1; perhaps TRBD1 as D (5 bases). Trimming left V 4 bases short and J 4 bases short, with 15 bases between. The CDR3 loop spans 15 amino acids. The germline gives CDR1 SGHRS, CDR2 YFSETQ. CDR3: CASSETAFPYNEQFF. The CDR3 bases are TGCGCCAGCAGCGAGACAGCCTTTCCATACAATGAGCAGTTCTTC. The complete variable domain, with remaining parts taken from reference TRBV5-1 and TRBJ2-1, reads KAGVTQTPRYLIKTRGQQVTLSCSPISGHRSVSWYQQTPGQGLQFLFEYFSETQRNKGNFPGRFSGRQFSNSRSEMNVSTLELGDSALYLCASSETAFPYNEQFFGPGTRLTVL.

This clone was counted once. The chain carries TRBV28 and TRBJ2-1; D remains ambiguous. This CDR3 contains 12 residues. The germline gives CDR1 MDHEN, CDR2 SYDVKM. Trimming shortened V by 3 bases and J by 6 bases, and 6 bases separated the two germline ends. In DNA, the CDR3 is TGTGCCAGCAGTTTGCCCCCCAATGAGCAGTTCTTC. The encoded protein is CASSLPPNEQFF.

This clone was observed once. CDR3 region: CASSLPGADTF. The CDR3 region has the DNA TGTGCCAGCAGTTTACCAGGGGCCGACACCTTC. The chain combines TRBV28 with TRBJ1-2; D is perhaps TRBD1 (6 bases). The germline V gene has CDR1 MDHEN and CDR2 SYDVKM. The CDR3 consists of 11 residues. Trimming took off 2 bases at V and 12 bases at J, with 10 bases between the two ends.

The rearrangement joins TRBV12-2 to TRBJ2-7; TRBD2, the table's D call, was not compared with the DNA. TRBV12-2 is marked as a pseudogene. The CDR3 has 14 residues. The CDR3 is CASRLKSSSYEQYF. CDR3 sequence (DNA): TGTGCAAGTCGCTTAAAGTCGAGCTCCTACGAGCAGTACTTC.

The chain couples TRBV15 to TRBJ1-6; D remains ambiguous. The V end was cut by 0 bases, the J end by 7 bases, with 10 bases between. The CDR3 extends over 15 amino acids. The germline gives CDR1 LNHNV, CDR2 YYDKDF (reference sequence). The CDR3 protein is CATSRDRVGNSPLHF. As DNA, the CDR3 is TGTGCCACCAGCAGAGACCGGGTCGGGAATTCACCCCTCCACTTT. Together with reference TRBV15 and TRBJ1-6, the CDR3 gives the full variable domain: DAMVIQNPRYQVTQFGKPVTLSCSQTLNHNVMYWYQQKSSQAPKLLFHYYDKDFNNEADTPDNFQSRRPNTSFCFLDIRSPGLGDTAMYLCATSRDRVGNSPLHFGNGTRLTVT.